The text below deals with one TCR beta chain. No antigen is known for it. The data belong to a study of cytomegalovirus exposure and HLA in healthy donors. The PCR employed 60 Vbeta primers together with 13 Jbeta primers. The data were produced by immunoSEQ multiplex PCR, yet TCRdb's version contains in-frame clones alone and is incomplete. The sample contains about 65,000 clones, around 77% of which appear only once. Study-level results: Reportedly, diagnosis of cytomegalovirus status by the classifier showed high specificity and sensitivity.

The V gene end was trimmed by 6 bases and the J gene end by 2 bases; junction bases not matched to a gene: 15. Germline CDR1 SQVTM, CDR2 ANQGSEA. The CDR3 has 17 amino acids. Material for sequencing was PBMCs. V gene TRBV29-1 combines with J gene TRBJ2-3; the match to TRBD1 covers 9 bases. This receptor was obtained from a woman in her 30s in good health and CMV-seronegative. CDR3 in DNA: TGCAGCGTACCGGGACAGGGTGTACCAGGCCCCACAGATACGCAGTATTTT. Protein: CSVPGQGVPGPTDTQYF.